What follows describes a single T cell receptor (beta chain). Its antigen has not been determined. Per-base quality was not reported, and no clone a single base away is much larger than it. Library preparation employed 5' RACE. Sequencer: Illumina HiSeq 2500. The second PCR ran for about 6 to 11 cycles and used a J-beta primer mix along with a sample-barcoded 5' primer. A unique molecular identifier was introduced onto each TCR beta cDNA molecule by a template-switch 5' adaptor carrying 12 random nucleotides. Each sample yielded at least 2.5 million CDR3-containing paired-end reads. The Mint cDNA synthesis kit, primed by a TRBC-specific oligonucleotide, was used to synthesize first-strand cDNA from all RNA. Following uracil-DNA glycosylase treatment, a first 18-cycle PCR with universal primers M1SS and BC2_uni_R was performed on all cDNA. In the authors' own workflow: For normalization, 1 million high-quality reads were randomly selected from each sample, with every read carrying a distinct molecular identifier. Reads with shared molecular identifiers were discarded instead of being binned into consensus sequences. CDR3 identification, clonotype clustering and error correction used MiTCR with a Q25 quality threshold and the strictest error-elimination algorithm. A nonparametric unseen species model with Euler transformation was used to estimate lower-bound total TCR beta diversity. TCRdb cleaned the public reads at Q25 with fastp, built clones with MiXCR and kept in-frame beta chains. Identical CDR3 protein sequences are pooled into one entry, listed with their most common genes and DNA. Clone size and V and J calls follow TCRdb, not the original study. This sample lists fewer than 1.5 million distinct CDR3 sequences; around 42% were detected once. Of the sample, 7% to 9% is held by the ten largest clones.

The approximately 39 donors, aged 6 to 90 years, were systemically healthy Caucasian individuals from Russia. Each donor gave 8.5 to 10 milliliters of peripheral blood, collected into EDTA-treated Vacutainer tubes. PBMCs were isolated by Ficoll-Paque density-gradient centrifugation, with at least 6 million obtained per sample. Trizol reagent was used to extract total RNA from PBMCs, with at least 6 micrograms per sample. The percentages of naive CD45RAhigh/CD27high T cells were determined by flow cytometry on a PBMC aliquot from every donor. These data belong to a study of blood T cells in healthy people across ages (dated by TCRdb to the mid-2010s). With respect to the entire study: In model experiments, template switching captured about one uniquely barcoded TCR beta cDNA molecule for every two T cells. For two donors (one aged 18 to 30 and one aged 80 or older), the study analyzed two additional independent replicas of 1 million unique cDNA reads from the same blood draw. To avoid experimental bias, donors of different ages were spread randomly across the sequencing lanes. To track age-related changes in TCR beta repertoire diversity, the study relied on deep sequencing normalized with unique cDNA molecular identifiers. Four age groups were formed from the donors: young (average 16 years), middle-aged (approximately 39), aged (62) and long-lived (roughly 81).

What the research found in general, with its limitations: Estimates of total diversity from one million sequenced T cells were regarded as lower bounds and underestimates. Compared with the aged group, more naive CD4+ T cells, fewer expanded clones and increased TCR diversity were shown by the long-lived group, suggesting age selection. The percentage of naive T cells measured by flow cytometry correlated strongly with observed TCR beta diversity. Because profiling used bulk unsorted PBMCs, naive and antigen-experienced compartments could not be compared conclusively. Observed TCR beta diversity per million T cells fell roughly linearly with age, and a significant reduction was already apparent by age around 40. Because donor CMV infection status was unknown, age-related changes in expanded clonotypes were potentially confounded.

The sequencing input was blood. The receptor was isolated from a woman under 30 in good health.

In nucleotide form, the sequence is TGTGCCAGCAGTTACATAACGGGGGGGAGAGAAAAACTGTTTTTT. The translation is CASSYITGGREKLFF. The V and J segments used are TRBV6-5 and TRBJ1-4; perhaps TRBD1 is the D gene, with 5 bases matching. The junction shows trimming of 2 bases on V and 8 bases on J, plus 15 bases between the germline ends. Including cysteine and phenylalanine, the CDR3 has 15 amino acids. Only the CDR3 part of the read is kept: 45 bases, read in frame from the first base. Looking up the germline V gene yields CDR1 MNHEY and CDR2 SVGAGI.